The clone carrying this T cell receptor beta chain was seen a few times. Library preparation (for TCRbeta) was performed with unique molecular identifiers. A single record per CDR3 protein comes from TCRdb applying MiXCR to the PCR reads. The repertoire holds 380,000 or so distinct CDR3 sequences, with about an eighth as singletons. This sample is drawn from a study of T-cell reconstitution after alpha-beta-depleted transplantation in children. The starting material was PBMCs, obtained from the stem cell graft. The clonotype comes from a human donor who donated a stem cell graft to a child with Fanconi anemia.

The CDR3 DNA reads as TGCGCCAGCAGCCAAGATCAAGGAAATACGCAGTATTTT. Translated, it gives CASSQDQGNTQYF. This sequence joins TRBV4-3 and TRBJ2-3; D remains ambiguous. In germline, CDR1 is LGHNA, CDR2 YSLEER. The CDR3 sequence is 13 residues long. V was shortened by 0 bases and J by 7 bases, with 8 bases between the two germline ends.